This TCR beta chain is drawn from a study of CD8 T cells in ankylosing spondylitis. Overall study findings and caveats: Peripheral blood held disease-linked clones only at relatively low frequency, and these were CD8+. What appeared characteristic of ankylosing spondylitis blood was a TCR beta motif of under 10 highly homologous variants. Clones tied to disease were said to be significantly enriched in matched ankylosing spondylitis synovial fluid. A subset of motif variants has previously been described in the synovial fluid and blood of reactive arthritis.

Libraries for TCR beta were made by quantitative 5'-RACE with molecular barcodes. MiXCR, run by TCRdb on the 5' RACE reads, gives a single entry per CDR3 protein. Found here are about 750,000 distinct CDR3 sequences, roughly 19% of them singletons; the top ten hold under 20%. This clonotype showed up just a few times. What it binds is unknown. Trimming took off 6 bases at V and 3 bases at J, with 30 bases between the two ends. Germline CDR1 SQVTM, CDR2 ANQGSEA. The CDR3 is 18 residues long. The receptor was isolated from a male donor with ankylosing spondylitis. The chain combines TRBV29-1 with TRBJ2-7; D is perhaps TRBD1 (5 bases). Specimen: blood, either unsorted or a sorted T cell fraction (not recorded which). In nucleotides, the CDR3 is TGCAGCGTCATTGAAGTGGGTACAGTTGGGGCTCCGGGCTACGAGCAGTACTTC. Amino acid sequence: CSVIEVGTVGAPGYEQYF.